Below, 10 T cell receptor beta chains from the same sample are listed, as sequenced in a study of blood T cell repertoires in COVID-19. The protocol was immunoSEQ multiplex PCR, while the TCRdb copy is restricted to in-frame clones and leaves out a portion. Seen here are 280,000 or so clones, over 75% observed once, and the top ten hold about 14%. Sample: peripheral blood. These TCRs come from a human donor in a cohort sampled during active COVID-19.

The CDR3 nucleotides read TGTGCCAGCAGTTTAGAACTATCCAATGAGCAGTTCTTC. Its protein is CASSLELSNEQFF. The chain combines TRBV12-3 or TRBV12-4 with TRBJ2-1; D remains unclear. The V gene lost 1 base and the J gene lost 6 bases, with 7 bases spanning the gap. The CDR3 is 13 amino acids.

The V call is TRBV19, the J call TRBJ2-5, with D tentatively TRBD2 (6 bases). Germline V gene lookup returns CDR1 LNHDA and CDR2 SQIVND (reference sequence). The CDR3 totals 13 residues. Trimming left V 6 bases short and J 7 bases short, with 15 bases between. CDR3 nucleotide sequence: TGTGCCAGTAGCACTAGCACGCATGGGACCCAGTACTTC. Amino acid sequence: CASSTSTHGTQYF.

The chain combines TRBV19 with TRBJ1-1, with a weak D call TRBD1 (6 bases). The CDR3 is 13 residues long. V was pared by 8 bases and J by 3 bases, with 13 bases between. Germline V gene lookup returns CDR1 LNHDA and CDR2 SQIVND (reference sequence). The CDR3 loop reads CASRNRDDTEAFF. DNA for the CDR3: TGTGCCAGTCGGAACAGGGACGACACTGAAGCTTTCTTT. Drawing the rest from reference TRBV19 and TRBJ1-1, the complete variable domain is DGGITQSPKYLFRKEGQNVTLSCEQNLNHDAMYWYRQDPGQGLRLIYYSQIVNDFQKGDIAEGYSVSREKKESFPLTVTSAQKNPTAFYLCASRNRDDTEAFFGQGTRLTVV.

The chain recombines TRBV7-2 with TRBJ2-1; 8 bases match TRBD2. The V gene end was trimmed by 4 bases and the J gene end by 2 bases; junction bases not matched to a gene: 7. Germline lookup yields CDR1 SGHTA and CDR2 FQGNSA. CDR3 length equals 16 residues. The CDR3 coding sequence is TGTGCCAGCAGCTCGTCTGGGACTAGACCCTACAATGAGCAGTTCTTC. Protein sequence: CASSSSGTRPYNEQFF.

This sequence joins TRBV7-6 and TRBJ2-5; TRBD1 is a possible D gene (6 bases). The CDR3 has 15 residues. Trimming took off 0 bases at V and 2 bases at J, with 10 bases between the two ends. Germline CDR1 reads SGHVS; CDR2 reads FNYEAQ. The CDR3 loop reads CASSLALGQQETQYF. The CDR3 DNA follows: TGTGCCAGCAGCTTAGCGCTTGGACAGCAAGAGACCCAGTACTTC.

The chain uses TRBV10-3 and TRBJ2-3, with 9 bases aligning to TRBD2. J lost 4 bases, V lost 6 bases, and 5 bases had no gene match. Germline assignment: CDR1 ENHRY and CDR2 SYGVKD. The CDR3 runs to 14 residues. The CDR3 sequence: CAIRSGTSSDTQYF. Written as DNA, the CDR3 is TGTGCCATCAGATCCGGGACTAGCTCAGATACGCAGTATTTT.

This clone was detected a few times. The J gene is TRBJ1-2, the V gene TRBV6-2 or TRBV6-3, with no clear D. CDR1 and CDR2 from the germline V gene are MNHEY and SVGEGT. The length of the CDR3 is 14 residues. V was trimmed by 4 bases and J by 4 bases, leaving 13 bases between them. The CDR3 loop reads CASSSSRTAYGYTF. CDR3 DNA sequence: TGTGCCAGCAGTTCCTCCCGTACAGCCTATGGCTACACCTTC.

The count of this clone is one. The V gene is TRBV5-1, the J gene TRBJ1-1; 9 bases match TRBD1. The CDR3 runs 15 residues. Germline V gives CDR1 SGHRS, CDR2 YFSETQ. J gave up 7 bases and V 0 bases, and 7 bases lay outside the gene matches. This CDR3 reads CASSLGNRGQGEAFF. As DNA, the CDR3 is TGCGCCAGCAGCTTGGGCAACAGGGGACAGGGTGAAGCTTTCTTT.

The chain combines TRBV6-5 with TRBJ2-2, with D possibly TRBD1 on 6 matching bases. Germline CDR1 and CDR2: MNHEY and SVGAGI. CDR3 length equals 14 residues. V lost 6 bases and J lost 6, with 14 bases in between. CDR3 in DNA: TGTGCCAGCAGGCTAGACAGGTCCCCCGGGGAGCTGTTTTTT. Protein sequence: CASRLDRSPGELFF.

V is TRBV3-1 (or the pseudogene TRBV3-2) and J is TRBJ2-2, with 10 bases aligning to TRBD2. CDR1 LGHDT and CDR2 YNNKEL come from the germline V gene (reference sequence). The CDR3 sequence is 15 residues long. V gave up 5 bases and J gave up 1 base; unmatched junction bases: 1. CDR3 protein: CASSGLAVNTGELFF. CDR3 nucleotides: TGTGCCAGCAGCGGACTAGCGGTGAACACCGGGGAGCTGTTTTTT.